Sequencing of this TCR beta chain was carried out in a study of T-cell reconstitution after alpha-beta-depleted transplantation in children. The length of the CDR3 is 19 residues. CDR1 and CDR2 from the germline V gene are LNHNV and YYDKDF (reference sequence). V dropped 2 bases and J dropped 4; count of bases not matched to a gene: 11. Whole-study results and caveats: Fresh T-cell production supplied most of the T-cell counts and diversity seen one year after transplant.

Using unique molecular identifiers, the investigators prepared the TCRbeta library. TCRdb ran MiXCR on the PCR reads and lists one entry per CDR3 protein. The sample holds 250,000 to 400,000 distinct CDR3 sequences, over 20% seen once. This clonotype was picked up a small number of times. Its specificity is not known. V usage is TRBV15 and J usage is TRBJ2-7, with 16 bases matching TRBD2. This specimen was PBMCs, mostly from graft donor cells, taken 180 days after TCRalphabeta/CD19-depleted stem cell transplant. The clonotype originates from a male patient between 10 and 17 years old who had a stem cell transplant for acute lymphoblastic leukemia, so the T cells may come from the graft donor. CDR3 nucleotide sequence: TGTGCCACCAGCAGACAGGGACTAGCGGGAGGGCCGGTGCGGTACGAGCAGTACTTC. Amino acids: CATSRQGLAGGPVRYEQYF.